The rows below give T cell receptor beta chains drawn from one sample of a study of cytomegalovirus exposure and HLA in healthy donors. Produced via immunoSEQ multiplex PCR; TCRdb's table is partial and in-frame only. This table holds some 84,000 clones, over 75% found once. What was sequenced was PBMCs. The receptors stem from a boy between 10 and 17 years old in good health and CMV-seronegative. Each CDR3 is given with its conserved first and last residue. Each record gives: V gene, D gene, J gene, clone size, CDR3 protein, CDR3 DNA. The D gene is left open where the match is weak. Clone size, where shown, is once, few, many, or a class for clones that have expanded.

TRBV30	TRBD2	TRBJ2-1	few	CAWSEGTRNEQFF	TGTGCCTGGAGTGAAGGGACTAGGAATGAGCAGTTCTTC
TRBV7-9	.	TRBJ1-1	few	CASRPPGTENTEAFF	TGTGCCAGCAGACCCCCTGGCACAGAGAACACTGAAGCTTTCTTT
TRBV2	.	TRBJ2-1	.	CASSPQIAVDEQFF	TGTGCCAGCAGCCCCCAAATTGCGGTGGATGAGCAGTTCTTC
TRBV28	TRBD1	TRBJ2-7	.	CASSLGGDRGQYF	TGTGCCAGCAGTCTCGGGGGGGACAGGGGGCAGTACTTC
TRBV5-1	TRBD1	TRBJ1-1	few	CASSHGTVYTEAFF	TGCGCCAGCAGCCACGGGACAGTTTACACTGAAGCTTTCTTT
TRBV5-6	TRBD1	TRBJ1-1	.	CASSFTGQATEAFF	TGTGCCAGCAGCTTCACTGGACAGGCCACTGAAGCTTTCTTT
TRBV4-3	TRBD2	TRBJ2-5	few	CASSQLAGPQETQYF	TGCGCCAGCAGCCAACTAGCGGGGCCCCAAGAGACCCAGTACTTC
TRBV30	TRBD1	TRBJ2-7	.	CAWRPGQGAREQYF	TGTGCCTGGCGACCGGGACAGGGGGCACGCGAGCAGTACTTC
TRBV5-1	.	TRBJ2-3	.	CASSRGTETDTQYF	TGCGCCAGCAGCCGGGGGACAGAGACAGATACGCAGTATTTT
TRBV28	.	TRBJ2-7	.	CASSRALAAHEQYF	TGTGCCAGCAGTAGGGCGCTAGCTGCCCACGAGCAGTACTTC
TRBV10-2	.	TRBJ1-1	.	CASSELGGNTEAFF	TGCGCCAGCAGTGAGTTAGGAGGGAACACTGAAGCTTTCTTT
TRBV4-1	.	TRBJ2-7	.	CASSQDRAYEQYF	TGCGCCAGCAGCCAAGACAGGGCCTACGAGCAGTACTTC
TRBV4-1	.	TRBJ2-2	.	CASTANTGELFF	TGCGCCAGCACAGCGAACACCGGGGAGCTGTTTTTT
TRBV4-3	.	TRBJ1-3	.	CASSQVQGSSGNTIYF	TGCGCCAGCAGCCAAGTTCAGGGGAGCTCTGGAAACACCATATATTTT
TRBV4-2	TRBD1	TRBJ2-6	few	CASSQDHGQGFAGANVLTF	TGTGCCAGCAGCCAAGACCACGGACAGGGCTTTGCTGGGGCCAACGTCCTGACTTTC
TRBV4-1	TRBD2	TRBJ2-7	.	CASSPVSGGFSYEQYF	TGCGCCAGCAGCCCCGTGAGCGGGGGGTTCTCCTACGAGCAGTACTTC
TRBV25-1	.	TRBJ2-1	.	CASSDQFLQFF	TGTGCCAGCAGTGACCAGTTCCTCCAGTTCTTC
TRBV10-1	.	TRBJ2-7	once	CASSERQGPYEQYF	TGCGCCAGCAGTGAGAGGCAGGGCCCCTACGAGCAGTACTTC